The 29 T cell receptor beta chains below were found in one sample sequenced in a study of T cell changes during pregnancy in multiple sclerosis. TCRdb's copy holds only in-frame clones and misses some; the assay was immunoSEQ multiplex PCR. The data contain some 85,000 clones, roughly 94% of them singletons. Source: peripheral blood, taken in the third trimester of pregnancy. Receptors were obtained from a female donor with multiple sclerosis, enrolled in a pregnancy study.

The chain links TRBV5-1 to TRBJ2-7; TRBD2 aligns across 7 bases. The CDR3 loop spans 15 amino acids. The germline V gene encodes CDR1 SGHRS and CDR2 YFSETQ. The V segment lost 4 bases and the J segment 5 bases; nucleotides outside the gene matches: 12. The DNA for the CDR3 is TGCGCCAGCAGCGGGTTCGAGGGAGGGTTCAACGAGCAGTACTTC. Its translation is CASSGFEGGFNEQYF.

V usage is TRBV7-2 and J usage is TRBJ2-7; the D gene is possibly TRBD1 (6 bases). Trimming removed 3 bases from V and 4 bases from J, with 10 bases in between. The CDR3 runs to 13 residues. The germline CDR1 and CDR2 sequences are SGHTA and FQGNSA. CDR3 DNA sequence: TGTGCCAGCAGCTTCAGGGGTTGGTACGAGCAGTACTTC. Its translation: CASSFRGWYEQYF.

This chain uses TRBV4-1 with TRBJ2-1, with 10 bases that match TRBD2. J was trimmed by 9 bases and V by 4 bases; bases with no gene match: 12. This CDR3 spans 16 amino acids. Germline CDR1 MGHRA, CDR2 YSYEKL. The CDR3 sequence: CASSPKELAGVAEQFF. The CDR3 nucleotides read TGCGCCAGCAGCCCCAAGGAGCTAGCGGGAGTAGCTGAGCAGTTCTTC.

The V gene is TRBV7-2, the J gene TRBJ1-1; possibly TRBD1 for D (6 bases). There are 16 residues in the CDR3. Per the germline V gene, CDR1 is SGHTA and CDR2 is FQGNSA. V was trimmed by 0 bases and J by 0 bases, leaving 11 bases between them. Written as DNA, the CDR3 is TGTGCCAGCAGCTTAGCGAGGGGGATAATGAACACTGAAGCTTTCTTT. Translation: CASSLARGIMNTEAFF. The full variable domain, in which reference TRBV7-2 and TRBJ1-1 provide the parts outside the CDR3, is GAGVSQSPSNKVTEKGKDVELRCDPISGHTALYWYRQSLGQGLEFLIYFQGNSAPDKSGLPSDRFSAERTGGSVSTLTIQRTQQEDSAVYLCASSLARGIMNTEAFFGQGTRLTVV.

The chain couples TRBV11-1 to TRBJ2-7; weak D call: TRBD2 (5 bases). CDR1 SGHAT and CDR2 FQDESV come from the germline V gene (reference sequence). Deletions cut 5 bases from V and 4 bases from J, with 12 bases between. The CDR3 spans 13 residues. CDR3 residues: CASSPRAPYEQYF. The DNA of the CDR3 is TGTGCCAGCAGCCCGAGGGCCCCGTACGAGCAGTACTTC.

V usage is TRBV7-2 and J usage is TRBJ1-1; the D is unclear. Deletions cut 2 bases from V and 5 bases from J, with 9 bases between. The CDR3 has 13 residues. Germline CDR1 and CDR2: SGHTA and FQGNSA. In DNA, the CDR3 is TGTGCCAGCAGCTTAAGGTCGGGGACTGAAGCTTTCTTT. Its translation: CASSLRSGTEAFF.

This chain uses TRBV2 with TRBJ2-3, with TRBD2 as a possible D gene (6 bases). Trimming took 7 bases from V and 6 from J, leaving 20 bases between them. The V gene's germline CDR1 is SNHLY and CDR2 FYNNEI. This CDR3 spans 15 amino acids. CDR3 sequence: CASILLATSSDTQYF. CDR3 nucleotides: TGTGCCAGCATTTTACTAGCCACTTCCTCGGATACGCAGTATTTT.

This rearrangement joins TRBV9 to TRBJ2-1; the D gene is possibly TRBD2 (6 bases). V was trimmed by 0 bases and J by 9 bases, leaving 16 bases between them. The CDR3 is 15 amino acids. The germline V gene encodes CDR1 SGDLS and CDR2 YYNGEE. For the CDR3, the DNA is TGTGCCAGCAGCGTAGGGGGTGGGGGGATAAGTGAGCAGTTCTTC. Its protein is CASSVGGGGISEQFF.

This chain joins TRBV19 and TRBJ2-7; tentatively, D is TRBD1 (5 bases). The V gene's germline CDR1 is LNHDA and CDR2 SQIVND (reference sequence). This CDR3 region has 15 residues. V was trimmed by 1 base and J by 1 base, leaving 11 bases between them. The CDR3 nucleotides are TGTGCCAGTAGTATAGGGCCAGGGATGTCCTACGAGCAGTACTTC. The encoded protein is CASSIGPGMSYEQYF.

The chain is built from TRBV30 and TRBJ1-5; 8 nucleotides agree with TRBD1. Per germline, CDR1 GTSNPN and CDR2 SVGIG (reference sequence). The CDR3 extends over 15 amino acids. The V gene end was trimmed by 0 bases and the J gene end by 0 bases; junction bases not matched to a gene: 1. CDR3 sequence (DNA): TGTGCCTGGAGTGTAGGACAGGGTAGCAATCAGCCCCAGCATTTT. This gives the protein CAWSVGQGSNQPQHF.

This CDR3 reads CASSFRGGETGELFF. DNA of the CDR3: TGTGCCAGCAGCTTCCGGGGAGGGGAAACCGGGGAGCTGTTTTTT. The chain carries TRBV7-9 and TRBJ2-2, with TRBD2 matching over 7 bases. Germline assignment: CDR1 SEHNR and CDR2 FQNEAQ (reference sequence). The CDR3 is 15 residues long. Losses at the gene ends were 3 bases for V and 5 bases for J; bases not matched to a gene: 6.

CDR3 sequence reads: CASRGTRTLWGEAYNEQFF. The CDR3 DNA reads as TGTGCCAGTAGGGGGACACGGACACTGTGGGGCGAGGCTTACAATGAGCAGTTCTTC. The chain couples TRBV19 to TRBJ2-1, with D possibly being TRBD1 (6 bases). The V and J ends lost 6 bases and 4 bases respectively, with 28 bases between them. The CDR3 covers 19 residues. Germline-derived CDR1 and CDR2 are LNHDA and SQIVND (reference sequence).

The J gene is TRBJ2-1, the V gene TRBV6-5; TRBD2 agrees at 11 bases. Germline CDR1 reads MNHEY; CDR2 reads SVGAGI. The CDR3 runs 16 residues. J lost 8 bases, V lost 2 bases, and 8 bases had no gene match. The chain's CDR3 is CASSYVTSGSFDEQFF. CDR3 sequence (DNA): TGTGCCAGCAGTTACGTCACTAGCGGGAGCTTCGATGAGCAGTTCTTC.

The V and J genes are TRBV5-4 and TRBJ2-7, with 9 bases lining up with TRBD1. Per germline, CDR1 SGHNT and CDR2 YYREEE (reference sequence). The CDR3 consists of 13 residues. With 4 bases clipped from V and 4 bases from J, the junction kept 3 bases outside the gene matches. The CDR3 nucleotides are TGTGCCAGCAGCCCGGACAGGGGATACGAGCAGTACTTC. Encoded protein: CASSPDRGYEQYF.

V gene TRBV5-6 combines with J gene TRBJ2-2; D is unclear. V was shortened by 2 bases and J by 3 bases, with 11 bases between the two germline ends. CDR1 SGHDT and CDR2 YYEEEE come from the germline V gene. The CDR3 is made up of 15 amino acids. The CDR3 sequence is CASSFSRRYTGELFF. The DNA of the CDR3 is TGTGCCAGCAGCTTTAGCCGTAGGTACACCGGGGAGCTGTTTTTT. The full variable domain, completed using reference TRBV5-6 and TRBJ2-2, is DAGVTQSPTHLIKTRGQQVTLRCSPKSGHDTVSWYQQALGQGPQFIFQYYEEEERQRGNFPDRFSGHQFPNYSSELNVNALLLGDSALYLCASSFSRRYTGELFFGEGSRLTVL.

The chain joins TRBV5-6 to TRBJ2-1; TRBD1 might be the D (6 bases). Germline CDR1 and CDR2: SGHDT and YYEEEE. CDR3 length: 15 amino acids. V lost 1 base and J lost 0, with 8 bases in between. The CDR3 DNA is TGTGCCAGCAGCTTGCTGGACAGCTCCTACAATGAGCAGTTCTTC. It specifies CASSLLDSSYNEQFF.

The V call is TRBV5-1, the J call TRBJ2-3; D perhaps matches TRBD2 (6 bases). The CDR3 covers 16 residues. Trimming left V 4 bases short and J 4 bases short, with 19 bases between. CDR1 is SGHRS and CDR2 is YFSETQ in the germline V gene. The CDR3 is CASSPAMTSRSDTQYF. As DNA, the CDR3 is TGCGCCAGCAGCCCGGCGATGACTAGTCGGTCAGATACGCAGTATTTT.

CDR3 protein: CASSSGANTGELFF. As DNA, the CDR3 is TGTGCCAGCAGCTCAGGGGCGAACACCGGGGAGCTGTTTTTT. The rearrangement joins TRBV5-4 to TRBJ2-2, with a weak D call TRBD1 (6 bases). The V end lost 3 bases, the J end lost 0 bases, and 6 bases lay between the germline ends. CDR3 length: 14 amino acids. Germline CDR1 and CDR2: SGHNT and YYREEE (reference sequence). Full variable domain (outside the CDR3, taken from reference TRBV5-4 and TRBJ2-2): ETGVTQSPTHLIKTRGQQVTLRCSSQSGHNTVSWYQQALGQGPQFIFQYYREEENGRGNFPPRFSGLQFPNYSSELNVNALELDDSALYLCASSSGANTGELFFGEGSRLTVL.

This rearrangement joins TRBV5-4 to TRBJ1-2; TRBD1 might be the D (5 bases). In germline, CDR1 is SGHNT, CDR2 YYREEE (reference sequence). Deletions cut 0 bases from V and 4 bases from J, with 7 bases between. CDR3 length: 13 amino acids. CDR3 coding DNA: TGTGCCAGCAGCTTGGACCAGGGCTATGGCTACACCTTC. Its protein product is CASSLDQGYGYTF. The complete variable domain, with remaining parts taken from reference TRBV5-4 and TRBJ1-2, reads ETGVTQSPTHLIKTRGQQVTLRCSSQSGHNTVSWYQQALGQGPQFIFQYYREEENGRGNFPPRFSGLQFPNYSSELNVNALELDDSALYLCASSLDQGYGYTFGSGTRLTVV.

This clone was observed a single time. The chain is built from TRBV5-1 and TRBJ1-2, with D perhaps matching TRBD1 (5 bases). Trimming shortened V by 7 bases and J by 4 bases, and 11 bases separated the two germline ends. In germline, CDR1 is SGHRS, CDR2 YFSETQ. The CDR3 spans 12 residues. In nucleotides, the CDR3 is TGCGCCAGCCAGGGCGCCACCTATGGCTACACCTTC. This sequence encodes CASQGATYGYTF. Full variable domain (rest looked up from reference TRBV5-1 and TRBJ1-2): KAGVTQTPRYLIKTRGQQVTLSCSPISGHRSVSWYQQTPGQGLQFLFEYFSETQRNKGNFPGRFSGRQFSNSRSEMNVSTLELGDSALYLCASQGATYGYTFGSGTRLTVV.

The chain recombines TRBV5-1 with TRBJ2-1, with D perhaps matching TRBD1 (6 bases). This CDR3 comprises 16 residues. V dropped 3 bases and J dropped 2 bases, with 15 bases sitting between them. Germline V gene data show CDR1 as SGHRS and CDR2 as YFSETQ. CDR3 sequence reads: CASSSHYRVAYNEQFF. CDR3 coding DNA: TGCGCCAGCAGCTCCCACTACAGGGTTGCCTACAATGAGCAGTTCTTC. The full variable domain, in which reference TRBV5-1 and TRBJ2-1 provide the parts outside the CDR3, is KAGVTQTPRYLIKTRGQQVTLSCSPISGHRSVSWYQQTPGQGLQFLFEYFSETQRNKGNFPGRFSGRQFSNSRSEMNVSTLELGDSALYLCASSSHYRVAYNEQFFGPGTRLTVL.

The chain uses TRBV7-6 and TRBJ2-1; TRBD1 is a possible D gene (6 bases). The ends were cut back, 0 bases at V and 6 bases at J, with 6 bases in the middle. The CDR3 runs to 13 residues. The germline V gene encodes CDR1 SGHVS and CDR2 FNYEAQ. The CDR3 region is CASSLAGGNEQFF. CDR3 nucleotide sequence: TGTGCCAGCAGCTTAGCAGGGGGCAATGAGCAGTTCTTC.

This clone was recorded only once. This chain joins TRBV6-1 and TRBJ1-2; TRBD1 aligns across 10 bases. The junction had 7 bases not matched to a gene; V was cut back by 3 bases and J by 6 bases. CDR1 and CDR2 from the germline V gene are MNHNS and SASEGT. The CDR3 has 15 residues. DNA for the CDR3: TGTGCCAGCAGTGACCTACGGACAGGGGGTGATGGCTACACCTTC. Its protein product is CASSDLRTGGDGYTF.

The chain recombines TRBV9 with TRBJ2-1; possible D gene TRBD2, 5 bases. Germline CDR1 reads SGDLS; CDR2 reads YYNGEE. This CDR3 has 13 residues. The V and J ends lost 3 bases and 4 bases respectively, with 8 bases between them. The chain's CDR3 is CASSADLYNEQFF. As DNA, the CDR3 is TGTGCCAGCAGCGCGGACTTGTACAATGAGCAGTTCTTC. The variable domain in full, with the rest retrieved from reference TRBV9 and TRBJ2-1, is DSGVTQTPKHLITATGQRVTLRCSPRSGDLSVYWYQQSLDQGLQFLIQYYNGEERAKGNILERFSAQQFPDLHSELNLSSLELGDSALYFCASSADLYNEQFFGPGTRLTVL.

This chain links TRBV27 with TRBJ2-1; 9 nucleotides align to TRBD2. Trimming cost V 3 bases and J 9 bases; bases outside gene matches: 9. The length of the CDR3 is 15 residues. CDR1 and CDR2 from the germline V gene are MNHEY and SMNVEV (reference sequence). The CDR3 DNA reads TGTGCCAGCAGTTTTGCGATAGCGGGAGCGGTTGAGCAGTTCTTC. Amino acid sequence: CASSFAIAGAVEQFF.

The chain links TRBV5-8 to TRBJ2-1; 14 nucleotides line up with TRBD2. Germline CDR1 SGHTS, CDR2 YDEGEE. The CDR3 sequence is 18 residues long. The ends lost 3 bases at V and 7 bases at J; junction bases unmatched: 12. The CDR3 DNA sequence: TGTGCCAGCAGCTCCCAGCCGGGACTAGCGGGAGTTAGAAATGAGCAGTTCTTC. Translating it yields CASSSQPGLAGVRNEQFF.

The chain couples TRBV5-4 to TRBJ2-5; D might be TRBD1 (6 bases). Germline-derived CDR1 and CDR2 are SGHNT and YYREEE (reference sequence). Trimming removed 4 bases from V and 5 bases from J, with 9 bases in between. This CDR3 has 12 amino acids. The CDR3 here is CASSQGPETQYF. For the CDR3, the DNA is TGTGCCAGCAGCCAGGGGCCGGAGACCCAGTACTTC.

The chain recombines TRBV29-1 with TRBJ2-7, with 9 bases aligning to TRBD1. The CDR3 length is 13 residues. CDR1 SQVTM and CDR2 ANQGSEA come from the germline V gene. V lost 4 bases and J lost 4; bases outside the gene matches: 5. CDR3 DNA sequence: TGCAGCGTTGGGGGACAGGGAGATTACGAGCAGTACTTC. Protein sequence: CSVGGQGDYEQYF.

This chain uses TRBV4-1 with TRBJ1-1, with 8 bases lining up with TRBD1. Germline V gives CDR1 MGHRA, CDR2 YSYEKL. The CDR3 is 16 residues long. J lost 2 bases, V lost 5 bases, and 10 bases had no gene match. CDR3 region: CASSYIGTGDNTEAFF. The DNA for the CDR3 is TGCGCCAGCAGCTATATCGGGACAGGTGATAACACTGAAGCTTTCTTT.